The 18 T cell receptor beta chains presented below share a single source sample, sequenced in a study of CD4+ T cells in melanoma. Clones were sequenced by immunoSEQ multiplex PCR, and TCRdb holds only the in-frame ones, with some missing. The table records 9,500 or so clones, roughly 80% of them present only once. Sequenced sample: cells from a culture (not recorded whether cultured in vitro). The receptors were gathered from a human donor with melanoma.

This chain links TRBV30 with TRBJ2-2, with TRBD1 matching 7 bases. This CDR3 is 13 amino acids long. Germline V gene lookup returns CDR1 GTSNPN and CDR2 SVGIG (reference sequence). The V gene end was trimmed by 3 bases and the J gene end by 10 bases; junction bases not matched to a gene: 8. CDR3 sequence (DNA): TGTGCCTGGAGCCTAGATACAGGGGTGGAGCTGTTTTTT. Protein: CAWSLDTGVELFF. The full variable domain, in which reference TRBV30 and TRBJ2-2 provide the parts outside the CDR3, is SQTIHQWPATLVQPVGSPLSLECTVEGTSNPNLYWYRQAAGRGLQLLFYSVGIGQISSEVPQNLSASRPQDRQFILSSKKLLLSDSGFYLCAWSLDTGVELFFGEGSRLTVL.

This chain uses TRBV6-4 with TRBJ2-2; D remains ambiguous. The CDR3 length is 14 residues. Germline V gives CDR1 MRHNA, CDR2 SNTAGT. V lost 0 bases, J lost 7 bases, and 9 bases lay in between. CDR3 amino acids: CASSDSWLGGELFF. The CDR3 DNA reads as TGTGCCAGCAGTGACTCATGGCTTGGCGGGGAGCTGTTTTTT.

The V call is TRBV5-1, the J call TRBJ1-1, with D possibly matching TRBD1 (5 bases). Germline values: CDR1 SGHRS, CDR2 YFSETQ. The CDR3 has 15 residues. V was shortened by 6 bases and J by 1 base, with 16 bases between the two germline ends. The CDR3 loop is CASTSQGTANTEAFF. The CDR3 DNA sequence: TGCGCCAGCACGTCCCAGGGTACGGCGAACACTGAAGCTTTCTTT.

In this sample, this clone turned up a few times. The genes are TRBV9 and TRBJ2-2, with no clear D. The CDR3 is 13 residues long. Trimming cost V 1 base and J 6 bases, with 7 bases left between them. Germline V gives CDR1 SGDLS, CDR2 YYNGEE. CDR3 residues: CASSVSWAGELFF. CDR3 DNA sequence: TGTGCCAGCAGCGTATCCTGGGCCGGGGAGCTGTTTTTT.

J is TRBJ2-5 and V is TRBV5-1, with D possibly being TRBD2 (5 bases). This CDR3 spans 15 amino acids. V dropped 1 base and J dropped 2 bases, with 12 bases sitting between them. Germline V gene sequence: CDR1 SGHRS, CDR2 YFSETQ. DNA for the CDR3: TGCGCCAGCAGCTTGAGACGTCCGGGGCAAGAGACCCAGTACTTC. Translating it yields CASSLRRPGQETQYF. The complete variable domain, with remaining parts taken from reference TRBV5-1 and TRBJ2-5, reads KAGVTQTPRYLIKTRGQQVTLSCSPISGHRSVSWYQQTPGQGLQFLFEYFSETQRNKGNFPGRFSGRQFSNSRSEMNVSTLELGDSALYLCASSLRRPGQETQYFGPGTRLLVL.

This chain joins TRBV18 and TRBJ1-2; perhaps TRBD1 as D (6 bases). The germline V and J ends were trimmed by 0 bases and 4 bases, with 9 bases remaining between them. The CDR3 sequence is 14 residues long. Germline values: CDR1 KGHSH, CDR2 LQKENI. CDR3 residues: CASSPPRTVYGYTF. Here the CDR3 DNA reads TGTGCCAGCTCACCACCCCGGACAGTCTATGGCTACACCTTC. The full variable domain, rest sourced from reference TRBV18 and TRBJ1-2, is NAGVMQNPRHLVRRRGQEARLRCSPMKGHSHVYWYRQLPEEGLKFMVYLQKENIIDESGMPKERFSAEFPKEGPSILRIQQVVRGDSAAYFCASSPPRTVYGYTFGSGTRLTVV.

The gene calls are TRBV4-1 and TRBJ1-2; D unclear. From germline, CDR1 is MGHRA and CDR2 YSYEKL. Trimming shortened V by 0 bases and J by 1 base, and 6 bases separated the two germline ends. The CDR3 contains 14 residues. CDR3: CASSQERFNYGYTF. The CDR3 DNA reads TGCGCCAGCAGCCAAGAGCGTTTTAACTATGGCTACACCTTC.

The gene calls are TRBV6-6 and TRBJ2-1; a possible D gene is TRBD2 (5 bases). Trimming stripped 6 bases from V and 9 bases from J, with 18 bases between. This CDR3 comprises 14 residues. CDR1 and CDR2 from the germline V gene are MNHNY and SVGAGI (reference sequence). The DNA of the CDR3 is TGTGCCAGCAGGTACGACGGTGACCGGGGTGAGCAGTTCTTC. Encoded protein: CASRYDGDRGEQFF.

The V gene is TRBV5-8, the J gene TRBJ1-1, with unresolved D. Germline assignment: CDR1 SGHTS and CDR2 YDEGEE. V was pared by 4 bases and J by 0 bases, with 16 bases between. CDR3 size: 16 residues. The CDR3 sequence is CASSRAGRAMNTEAFF. The CDR3 DNA reads TGTGCCAGCAGCCGGGCGGGGAGGGCAATGAACACTGAAGCTTTCTTT.

The V and J genes are TRBV5-1 and TRBJ1-1; TRBD1 is a possible D gene (6 bases). In germline, CDR1 is SGHRS, CDR2 YFSETQ. V lost 4 bases and J lost 4, with 20 bases in between. The length of the CDR3 is 16 residues. The CDR3 DNA follows: TGCGCCAGCAGCCCCAGGCGGGACACGGCGACCACTGAAGCTTTCTTT. Residues: CASSPRRDTATTEAFF.

The chain couples TRBV19 to TRBJ2-1, with D perhaps matching TRBD2 (5 bases). Trimming shortened V by 5 bases and J by 4 bases, and 9 bases separated the two germline ends. The CDR3 loop spans 13 amino acids. Per the germline V gene, CDR1 is LNHDA and CDR2 is SQIVND (reference sequence). The CDR3 bases are TGTGCCAGTAGTGCCCTAGCTTACAATGAGCAGTTCTTC. This encodes CASSALAYNEQFF.

This chain links TRBV15 with TRBJ1-3; D is undetermined. Germline V gene lookup returns CDR1 LNHNV and CDR2 YYDKDF (reference sequence). V lost 5 bases, J lost 2 bases, and 7 bases lay in between. This CDR3 contains 13 residues. The DNA of the CDR3 is TGTGCCACCAGCCCAGAAGCTGGAAACACCATATATTTT. It specifies CATSPEAGNTIYF. The whole variable domain, filled in from reference TRBV15 and TRBJ1-3, reads DAMVIQNPRYQVTQFGKPVTLSCSQTLNHNVMYWYQQKSSQAPKLLFHYYDKDFNNEADTPDNFQSRRPNTSFCFLDIRSPGLGDTAMYLCATSPEAGNTIYFGEGSWLTVV.

This chain links TRBV20-1 with TRBJ2-7; no reliable D call. The V gene lost 3 bases and the J gene lost 3 bases, with 3 bases spanning the gap. The CDR3 contains 10 residues. Germline CDR1 DFQATT, CDR2 SNEGSKA (reference sequence). The CDR3 DNA is TGCAGTGCTAGGGACTACGAGCAGTACTTC. Protein sequence: CSARDYEQYF.

The V gene is TRBV11-2, the J gene TRBJ2-7; no clear D. Germline loops: CDR1 SGHAT, CDR2 FQNNGV. The CDR3 runs 14 residues. V was shortened by 2 bases and J by 1 base, with 9 bases between the two germline ends. The CDR3 coding sequence is TGTGCCAGCAGCTTACTGGGCAGTTCCTACGAGCAGTACTTC. Translating it yields CASSLLGSSYEQYF.

A few counts support this clone. The chain is built from TRBV28 and TRBJ1-3; D remains unclear. Germline lookup yields CDR1 MDHEN and CDR2 SYDVKM. The CDR3 totals 14 residues. With 3 bases removed from V and 0 bases from J, the gap between germline ends came to 6 bases. As DNA, the CDR3 is TGTGCCAGCAGTTTCCAGGACTCTGGAAACACCATATATTTT. Translation gives CASSFQDSGNTIYF.

This clone was seen a handful of times. The rearrangement links TRBV9 to TRBJ1-6; 8 bases are a match to TRBD1. Germline V gene lookup returns CDR1 SGDLS and CDR2 YYNGEE. The CDR3 has 14 residues. After removal of 3 bases from V and 8 bases from J, the junction contained 4 bases not matched to a gene. The CDR3 region has the DNA TGTGCCAGCAGCGCCGCAGGGGGCGATTCACCCCTCCACTTT. Translated: CASSAAGGDSPLHF.

The chain is built from TRBV9 and TRBJ2-7; 9 bases fit TRBD1. The CDR3 runs to 17 residues. Germline assignment: CDR1 SGDLS and CDR2 YYNGEE. Trimming took 1 base from V and 2 from J; bases not matched to a gene: 10. The CDR3 coding sequence is TGTGCCAGCAGCGTAAAGAGGACCGGGACAGGGACCTACGAGCAGTACTTC. Protein sequence: CASSVKRTGTGTYEQYF. Variable domain in full (rest from reference TRBV9 and TRBJ2-7): DSGVTQTPKHLITATGQRVTLRCSPRSGDLSVYWYQQSLDQGLQFLIQYYNGEERAKGNILERFSAQQFPDLHSELNLSSLELGDSALYFCASSVKRTGTGTYEQYFGPGTRLTVT.

The genes are TRBV6-6 and TRBJ2-7; D is perhaps TRBD1 (5 bases). The CDR3 is 13 residues long. Per the germline V gene, CDR1 is MNHNY and CDR2 is SVGAGI (reference sequence). V lost 6 bases and J lost 3, with 12 bases in between. The CDR3: CASSRFQGYEQYF. For the CDR3, the DNA is TGTGCCAGCAGCCGATTTCAGGGCTACGAGCAGTACTTC.